In this sample, the clone carrying this T cell receptor (beta chain) turned up a few times. The antigen is unknown. This entry belongs to a study of blood T cells in healthy people across ages. Whole-study findings and limits: Diversity estimates from one million T cells were considered underestimates. TCR beta diversity correlated strongly with naive T cell percentage.

Together with a sample-barcoded 5' primer, a J-beta primer mix was included in a second PCR lasting roughly 6 to 12 cycles. A template-switch adaptor that had 12 random nucleotides put a tag on each cDNA molecule. TCRdb processed the 5' RACE reads anew with MiXCR; each CDR3 protein has one entry. The data show about 1.8 million distinct CDR3 sequences, roughly 50% seen once. The J segment lost 4 bases and the V segment lost 6 bases, leaving 8 bases of the junction unmatched. CDR1 MDHEN and CDR2 SYDVKM come from the germline V gene. The CDR3 spans 16 residues. The sequence was obtained from a woman in her thirties or forties in good health. The sample comprised blood. This chain links TRBV28 with TRBJ2-6; the match to TRBD1 covers 8 bases. For the CDR3, the DNA is TGTGCCAGCAGCTCCCAGGGGGCGCAAGGGGCCAACGTCCTGACTTTC. Its protein product is CASSSQGAQGANVLTF.